The next 16 T cell receptor beta chains were all read from a single sample in a study of T cell responses to AZD1222 COVID-19 vaccine. Clones were read by immunoSEQ multiplex PCR, and TCRdb kept only the in-frame ones, dropping some. Of 110,000 to 150,000 clones listed, almost 90% are singletons. This sample comprised peripheral blood, obtained on day 0 of AZD1222 vaccination. These receptors came from an adult in good health.

This chain joins TRBV30 and TRBJ2-6; no clear D. This CDR3 contains 17 residues. Germline V gives CDR1 GTSNPN, CDR2 SVGIG (reference sequence). Deletions cut 0 bases from V and 0 bases from J, with 12 bases between. The CDR3, as DNA: TGTGCCTGGAGTGTCCGGTGGCCCCTCTCTGGGGCCAACGTCCTGACTTTC. As protein: CAWSVRWPLSGANVLTF.

The chain combines TRBV27 with TRBJ1-1; 8 nucleotides align to TRBD1. CDR1 is MNHEY and CDR2 is SMNVEV in the germline V gene (reference sequence). J lost 7 bases, V lost 3 bases, and 10 bases had no gene match. This CDR3 has 15 amino acids. The CDR3 DNA follows: TGTGCCAGCAGTTTCACGACAGGGGCGGACGGTGAAGCTTTCTTT. This codes for CASSFTTGADGEAFF.

The V and J genes are TRBV21-1 and TRBJ2-2; the table's TRBD2 call for D was not verified on the DNA. TRBV21-1 is listed as a pseudogene. This CDR3 contains 13 residues. The CDR3 loop is CASSKEGGRELFF. CDR3 DNA: TGTGCCAGCAGCAAAGAGGGAGGACGGGAGCTGTTTTTT.

The chain joins TRBV7-9 to TRBJ2-3; a possible D gene is TRBD2 (6 bases). V lost 1 base, J lost 3 bases, and 17 bases lay in between. The germline CDR1 and CDR2 sequences are SEHNR and FQNEAQ (reference sequence). The CDR3 extends over 17 amino acids. The CDR3: CASSLVGGVGGTDTQYF. DNA for the CDR3: TGTGCCAGCAGCTTAGTGGGTGGAGTGGGGGGAACAGATACGCAGTATTTT.

The rearrangement joins TRBV27 to TRBJ2-1, with 13 bases that match TRBD2. V shed 6 bases, J shed 5 bases, and the junction held 7 bases outside the gene matches. CDR1 is MNHEY, CDR2 SMNVEV, per germline (reference sequence). The CDR3 runs 16 residues. CDR3 sequence reads: CASRGLAGRKDNEQFF. CDR3 coding DNA: TGTGCCAGCAGGGGACTAGCGGGGCGAAAGGACAATGAGCAGTTCTTC.

The table lists this clone with a count of one. The chain employs TRBV30 and TRBJ2-7; TRBD1 is a possible D gene (6 bases). Germline V gene lookup returns CDR1 GTSNPN and CDR2 SVGIG (reference sequence). Trimming took 3 bases from V and 5 from J, leaving 11 bases between them. This CDR3 has 12 residues. This CDR3 is CAWSYNRDEQYF. The CDR3 DNA sequence: TGTGCCTGGAGCTACAACAGGGACGAGCAGTACTTC.

The chain employs TRBV19 and TRBJ2-4, with D unresolved. CDR1 and CDR2 from the germline V gene are LNHDA and SQIVND (reference sequence). With 7 bases removed from V and 0 bases from J, the gap between germline ends came to 13 bases. CDR3 size: 15 residues. The CDR3 sequence is CASTASSAAKNIQYF. As DNA, the CDR3 is TGTGCCAGTACAGCTAGTTCGGCAGCCAAAAACATTCAGTACTTC.

The CDR3 is CASSLSEKQYF. DNA for the CDR3: TGTGCCAGCTCACTCTCGGAAAAGCAGTACTTC. V is TRBV18 and J is TRBJ2-7; D ambiguous. CDR3 length equals 11 residues. Germline V gene data show CDR1 as KGHSH and CDR2 as LQKENI. V was trimmed by 4 bases and J by 8 bases, leaving 9 bases between them.

This chain uses TRBV19 with TRBJ2-7; possibly TRBD1 or TRBD2 for D (6 bases each). Germline values: CDR1 LNHDA, CDR2 SQIVND (reference sequence). The V end was cut by 0 bases, the J end by 0 bases, with 9 bases between. This CDR3 has 15 amino acids. CDR3 in DNA: TGTGCCAGTAGTATAGATGGAGGGGGCTCCTACGAGCAGTACTTC. The encoded protein is CASSIDGGGSYEQYF.

The chain employs TRBV7-2 and TRBJ1-4; a weak D match, TRBD1 (5 bases). Trimming pared 4 bases from V and 0 bases from J, leaving 18 bases between. The CDR3 runs 18 residues. CDR1 and CDR2 (germline): SGHTA, FQGNSA. This chain's CDR3 is CASSSPSGTLATNEKLFF. CDR3 in DNA: TGTGCCAGCAGCTCCCCCTCCGGGACCCTGGCAACTAATGAAAAACTGTTTTTT.

The rearrangement uses TRBV2 and TRBJ2-5; tentatively, D is TRBD1 (5 bases). The germline CDR1 and CDR2 sequences are SNHLY and FYNNEI. V lost 6 bases, J lost 2 bases, and 10 bases lay in between. The CDR3 loop spans 13 amino acids. The CDR3 loop is CASRLDSQETQYF. CDR3 bases: TGTGCCAGCAGACTCGACAGTCAAGAGACCCAGTACTTC.

This chain joins TRBV5-1 and TRBJ1-2, with D possibly matching TRBD1 (5 bases). This CDR3 is 13 amino acids long. With 0 bases removed from V and 4 bases from J, the gap between germline ends came to 7 bases. From germline, CDR1 is SGHRS and CDR2 YFSETQ. The CDR3 DNA follows: TGCGCCAGCAGCTTGGTACAGGCCTATGGCTACACCTTC. It encodes CASSLVQAYGYTF.

This chain joins TRBV4-1 and TRBJ2-1, with D unclear. The length of the CDR3 is 16 residues. V dropped 2 bases and J dropped 0 bases, with 11 bases sitting between them. Germline V gene data show CDR1 as MGHRA and CDR2 as YSYEKL. CDR3 coding DNA: TGCGCCAGCAGCCAACTCGACTTGATCTCCTACAATGAGCAGTTCTTC. It encodes CASSQLDLISYNEQFF.

This clone appeared once. J is TRBJ1-1 and V is TRBV27; D uncertain. The CDR3 totals 13 residues. The germline V gene encodes CDR1 MNHEY and CDR2 SMNVEV (reference sequence). V was pared by 3 bases and J by 1 base, with 6 bases between. The chain's CDR3 is CASSFAANTEAFF. CDR3 sequence (DNA): TGTGCCAGCAGTTTTGCGGCGAACACTGAAGCTTTCTTT.

This clone was found once. The chain couples TRBV29-1 to TRBJ2-3; D call uncertain. The germline gives CDR1 SQVTM, CDR2 ANQGSEA. CDR3 length equals 11 residues. V was shortened by 5 bases and J by 0 bases, with 3 bases between the two germline ends. Written as DNA, the CDR3 is TGCAGCGTTCAGAGCACAGATACGCAGTATTTT. This codes for CSVQSTDTQYF.

The gene calls are TRBV19 and TRBJ1-5, with TRBD1 as a possible D gene (5 bases). Germline V gene sequence: CDR1 LNHDA, CDR2 SQIVND (reference sequence). Trimming cost V 4 bases and J 7 bases, with 14 bases left between them. The CDR3 length is 14 residues. CDR3 DNA sequence: TGTGCCAGTAGTAGCGGTGGGGGTTGGCAGCCCCAGCATTTT. Encoded protein: CASSSGGGWQPQHF.